This T cell receptor beta chain came from a study of T cells in pancreatic ductal adenocarcinoma. The study, taken as a whole, reports: The resected pancreatic cancer cohort was biased toward the minority with early-stage disease. Unique clonotypes were roughly 8-fold more numerous in blood than in tumor. Enrichment of CD45RO+ effector over naive T cells in tumors may bias clonality. No significant tumor-blood clonality difference; means were about 0.11 and 0.078.

This clone was recorded a few times. Its specificity is not known. Repertoires were generated with immunoSEQ multiplex PCR, while TCRdb's copy carries only in-frame clones and drops some. The sample comprises 85,000 to 120,000 clones, roughly 96% of which are singletons, and 3.1% rests with the top ten. Looked up from germline, CDR1 is GTSNPN and CDR2 is SVGIG (reference sequence). Between the trimmed V and J ends, which lost 0 bases and 6 bases, there was a span of 12 bases. CDR3 length: 13 residues. Surgery without prior neoadjuvant therapy was the treatment of the selected pancreatic ductal adenocarcinoma patients.

The receptor comes from a human donor with pancreatic ductal adenocarcinoma. V is TRBV30 and J is TRBJ2-7; weak D call: TRBD1 (6 bases). Sequencing was done on a sample of PBMCs. CDR3 region: CAWSVQGKGEQYF. CDR3 nucleotide sequence: TGTGCCTGGAGTGTACAGGGAAAGGGCGAGCAGTACTTC.